Following are 17 T cell receptor beta chains from one sample sequenced in a study of T cells in Graves' hyperthyroidism and ophthalmopathy. Amplification targeted TCR beta CDR3 regions from RNA transcripts. HTBI primers were used for first-round RT-PCR of the TCR CDR3. TCRdb analysed the multiplex PCR reads with MiXCR anew, one entry per CDR3 protein. The profile shows about 570,000 distinct CDR3 sequences, about 14% of them singletons. Sequencing used blood. The receptors here all came from a woman aged 40 to 50 with Graves' hyperthyroidism.

This clonotype was counted only a few times. The chain is built from TRBV6-6 and TRBJ1-2; 10 bases match TRBD1. The V segment lost 2 bases and the J segment 4 bases; nucleotides outside the gene matches: 10. Germline CDR1 reads MNHNY; CDR2 reads SVGAGI (reference sequence). The CDR3 has 17 residues. The CDR3 nucleotides are TGTGCCAGCAGTTACGTGGGGGGGACAGGGGAGCTCTATGGCTACACCTTC. Translated: CASSYVGGTGELYGYTF.

At least ten counts were recorded for this clonotype. The V and J genes are TRBV30 and TRBJ1-2; D uncertain. The CDR3 consists of 12 residues. V was clipped by 0 bases and J by 3 bases, with 5 bases between them. Looked up from germline, CDR1 is GTSNPN and CDR2 is SVGIG (reference sequence). CDR3 sequence reads: CAWSVSDYGYTF. The CDR3 nucleotides are TGTGCCTGGAGTGTAAGCGACTATGGCTACACCTTC.

This clonotype was seen repeatedly, ten times or more. The V call is TRBV28, the J call TRBJ2-6, with D uncertain. Trimming removed 4 bases from V and 4 bases from J, with 26 bases in between. Germline V gene data show CDR1 as MDHEN and CDR2 as SYDVKM. This CDR3 has 20 amino acids. As DNA, the CDR3 is TGTGCCAGCAGTTCCTGGACCAGAGCCCTCCAGTTTCCGGGGGCCAACGTCCTGACTTTC. It translates to CASSSWTRALQFPGANVLTF.

This chain connects TRBV6-6 to TRBJ2-1; D is unclear. V lost 0 bases and J lost 3, with 15 bases in between. The CDR3 spans 17 residues. Germline assignment: CDR1 MNHNY and CDR2 SVGAGI (reference sequence). Here the CDR3 reads CASSYSIGFTLYNEQFF. The CDR3 DNA follows: TGTGCCAGCAGTTACTCGATAGGCTTTACACTCTACAATGAGCAGTTCTTC.

The gene calls are TRBV6-6 and TRBJ2-2; TRBD2 matches at 7 bases. Trimming cost V 2 bases and J 8 bases; bases outside gene matches: 11. Germline V gene sequence: CDR1 MNHNY, CDR2 SVGAGI (reference sequence). CDR3 length equals 16 residues. The DNA for the CDR3 is TGTGCCAGCAGTTACGGGGGACTATACTCCTGGGGGGAGCTGTTTTTT. This codes for CASSYGGLYSWGELFF.

Many counts were recorded for this clonotype. This chain connects TRBV28 to TRBJ2-3; possible D gene TRBD2, 5 bases. The CDR3 extends over 16 amino acids. V was clipped by 6 bases and J by 3 bases, with 19 bases between them. Germline V CDR1 and CDR2: MDHEN, SYDVKM. CDR3 amino acids: CASSSGGGPKTDTQYF. As DNA, the CDR3 is TGTGCCAGCAGCTCTGGAGGAGGCCCAAAGACAGATACGCAGTATTTT. The full variable domain, its missing parts supplied by reference TRBV28 and TRBJ2-3, is DVKVTQSSRYLVKRTGEKVFLECVQDMDHENMFWYRQDPGLGLRLIYFSYDVKMKEKGDIPEGYSVSREKKERFSLILESASTNQTSMYLCASSSGGGPKTDTQYFGPGTRLTVL.

This clonotype has a count of ten or more. The V and J genes are TRBV7-8 and TRBJ2-2; the match to TRBD2 covers 12 bases. From germline, CDR1 is SGHVS and CDR2 FQNEAQ. V lost 6 bases to trimming and J lost 0 bases; unmatched junction nucleotides: 5. The CDR3 is 17 amino acids. CDR3 DNA sequence: TGTGCCAGCAGATGGGCTAGCGGGAGGGCGAACACCGGGGAGCTGTTTTTT. It is translated as CASRWASGRANTGELFF.

This clonotype was counted many times. The chain couples TRBV6-5 to TRBJ2-7; the match to TRBD1 covers 12 bases. CDR1 MNHEY and CDR2 SVGAGI come from the germline V gene. J gave up 1 base and V 2 bases, and 3 bases lay outside the gene matches. This CDR3 has 16 residues. CDR3 protein: CASSYPGQGASYEQYF. CDR3 coding DNA: TGTGCCAGCAGTTACCCGGGACAGGGGGCTTCCTACGAGCAGTACTTC.

The sample holds a few counts of this clonotype. The chain uses TRBV29-1 and TRBJ1-2; D remains unclear. V was shortened by 2 bases and J by 0 bases, with 16 bases between the two germline ends. The CDR3 has 16 amino acids. Germline assignment: CDR1 SQVTM and CDR2 ANQGSEA. CDR3 protein: CSVELATNTANYGYTF. CDR3 coding DNA: TGCAGCGTTGAATTAGCCACGAATACGGCTAACTATGGCTACACCTTC.

The chain employs TRBV6-1 and TRBJ1-6, with TRBD1 matching 8 bases. The V gene end was trimmed by 6 bases and the J gene end by 5 bases; junction bases not matched to a gene: 9. Germline CDR1 MNHNS, CDR2 SASEGT. This CDR3 has 16 residues. In nucleotides, the CDR3 is TGTGCCAGCAGACTTAGACCGGGACAGGATAATTCACCCCTCCACTTT. The encoded protein is CASRLRPGQDNSPLHF.

This clonotype was found a few times. The chain uses TRBV28 and TRBJ1-4; 10 nucleotides align to TRBD1. The J segment lost 8 bases and the V segment lost 1 base, leaving 4 bases of the junction unmatched. From germline, CDR1 is MDHEN and CDR2 SYDVKM. The CDR3 has 15 amino acids. This CDR3 is CASSLSGQGSEKLFF. CDR3 coding DNA: TGTGCCAGCAGTTTATCGGGACAGGGGTCCGAAAAACTGTTTTTT.

The V call is TRBV3-1, the J call TRBJ2-7; maybe TRBD2 (6 bases). There are 13 residues in the CDR3. Trimming cost V 1 base and J 7 bases, with 11 bases left between them. The germline V gene encodes CDR1 LGHDT and CDR2 YNNKEL (reference sequence). CDR3 coding DNA: TGTGCCAGCAGCCAAGGGGACTCTAGAGAGCAGTACTTC. This encodes CASSQGDSREQYF.

The rearrangement links TRBV5-1 to TRBJ1-2; D remains unclear. The CDR3 spans 13 residues. V lost 4 bases to trimming and J lost 4 bases, with 11 bases between them. Germline V CDR1 and CDR2: SGHRS, YFSETQ. The CDR3 bases are TGCGCCAGCAGCGGTCGGAGAGCCTATGGCTACACCTTC. As protein: CASSGRRAYGYTF.

This clonotype was counted only a few times. This chain joins TRBV24-1 and TRBJ2-6; 10 bases match TRBD2. CDR1 and CDR2 from the germline V gene are KGHDR and SFDVKD. The CDR3 is 20 residues long. The V and J ends lost 5 bases and 0 bases, in that order; junction bases with no gene match: 12. In DNA form, the CDR3 reads TGTGCCACCAGTGGCCTCACGAGCGGGGGGGGTAGCTCTGGGGCCAACGTCCTGACTTTC. It encodes CATSGLTSGGGSSGANVLTF.

The table lists this clonotype with many counts. The chain employs TRBV5-1 and TRBJ2-7; TRBD2 matches at 7 bases. The CDR3 is 14 amino acids. CDR1 and CDR2 from the germline V gene are SGHRS and YFSETQ. The junction had 10 bases not matched to a gene; V was cut back by 4 bases and J by 6 bases. For the CDR3, the DNA is TGCGCCAGCAGCGCGGCGGGGGTAGTTCTCGAGCAGTACTTC. Protein sequence: CASSAAGVVLEQYF.

The chain combines TRBV5-5 with TRBJ2-7, with D possibly TRBD2 on 5 matching bases. The CDR3 loop spans 14 amino acids. From germline, CDR1 is SGHKS and CDR2 YYEKEE (reference sequence). V was cut by 2 bases and J by 1 base, with 10 bases left in between. The CDR3 here is CASSFGPGSYEQYF. Here the CDR3 DNA reads TGTGCCAGCAGCTTTGGTCCGGGATCCTACGAGCAGTACTTC.

This clonotype was observed a few times. The rearrangement links TRBV18 to TRBJ1-1; D ambiguous. Germline loops: CDR1 KGHSH, CDR2 LQKENI. The ends were cut back, 5 bases at V and 0 bases at J, with 16 bases in the middle. The CDR3 is 16 residues long. CDR3 sequence reads: CASSSDAVFMNTEAFF. In DNA, the CDR3 is TGTGCCAGCTCATCAGATGCTGTATTCATGAACACTGAAGCTTTCTTT.